This record looks at one T cell receptor (beta chain) sequence and its context. Its antigen is as yet unknown. These donors, healthy bone marrow donors, were studied. The sample is drawn from a study of cytomegalovirus exposure and HLA in healthy donors. General observations from the study: For TCR beta chains, V- and J-gene trimming was later linked to a missense DCLRE1C variant. Some V segments, including TRBV6-2 and TRBV6-3, were excluded as indistinguishable.

The PCR made use of 60 Vbeta and 13 Jbeta primers. Clones were read by immunoSEQ multiplex PCR, and TCRdb kept only the in-frame ones, dropping some. The repertoire holds fewer than 200,000 clones, over 60% seen once, with 1.5% in the top ten. The CDR3 runs to 16 residues. Germline V gene lookup returns CDR1 WNHNN and CDR2 SYGVQD (reference sequence). The J segment lost 5 bases and the V segment lost 0 bases, leaving 8 bases of the junction unmatched. The chain uses TRBV10-1 and TRBJ2-3; 7 bases line up with TRBD2. Sequencing was performed on PBMCs. The receptor was derived from a girl aged 10 to 17 in good health and CMV-seronegative. The chain's CDR3 is CASSESGRGSRDTQYF. The CDR3 nucleotides are TGCGCCAGCAGTGAGTCCGGGCGGGGGTCCCGAGATACGCAGTATTTT.